The text below deals with one T cell receptor beta chain. This record comes from a study of shared clonotypes between healthy human individuals. The CDR3 totals 16 residues. The germline V and J ends were trimmed by 1 base and 4 bases, with 16 bases remaining between them. Germline V gene lookup returns CDR1 MGHRA and CDR2 YSYEKL. Produced via immunoSEQ multiplex PCR; TCRdb's table is partial and in-frame only. Of approximately 740,000 clones detected, 80% to 95% appear once; the ten largest clones hold under 30%. Naive CD8 cells were CD45RO-negative, positively selected for CCR7, excluding terminally differentiated effector memory CD45RA+ cells.

This rearrangement joins TRBV4-1 to TRBJ1-2; D not certain. What was sequenced was naive CD8+ T cells sorted from blood. This clonotype originated in a young man in good health. The CDR3 here is CASSQVDTVSTYGYTF. The DNA of the CDR3 is TGCGCCAGCAGCCAAGTGGATACGGTGTCGACCTATGGCTACACCTTC.